The sequence of this T cell receptor (beta chain) was determined in a study of shared clonotypes between healthy human individuals (TCRdb year 2020). Regarding the research as a whole: The cohort included three men and two women between 18 and 49 years of age. Blood TCR repertoires of several healthy adults were deeply sequenced to estimate repertoire size and the extent of clonotype sharing between individuals. Each donor's leukapheresis produced roughly between roughly 0.94 and 9.5 billion PBMCs. For each donor, CD4 naive and CD4 memory were each run on three plates, CD8 naive on two plates, and CD8 memory on one plate. Different laboratories and diverse techniques were used to prepare libraries and sequence TCR repertoires, to increase sequencing depth and limit assay-specific biases. Paper-wide results and their limitations: When a few donors were compared, the shared fraction of clonotypes was about 5.4% for naive CD4, about 4% for naive CD8, 2% to 2.5% for memory CD4, and roughly 0.4% for memory CD8. Naive subsets generally had larger estimated clonotype richness than memory subsets. Compared with non-shared clonotypes, the clonotypes found in all four sorted-subset donors had higher generation probabilities. Pairwise subsampling indicated that sequencing depth was expected to affect the degree of clonotype sharing among donors. Even with the large sequencing depth, rarefaction of the sorted-subset datasets indicated that sequencing was incomplete. Sampling was restricted to blood, and TCR repertoires in tissues likely differ from the TCR repertoires found in blood. The small number of donors limited the genetic and exposure-history diversity represented.

TCR CDR3 regions were amplified from genomic DNA by multiplex PCR using the deep immunoSEQ assay. Extracted genomic DNA from each cell subset was distributed evenly across all wells of several immunoSEQ 96-well plates, and each plate was treated as a replicate. For sorted subsets, about 200 ng genomic DNA, equal to tens of thousands of T cell genomes, was loaded into each replicate PCR. The purified libraries were quantified using a Qubit 3.0 fluorometer, sized with a Bioanalyzer 2100, and then quantified again using the KAPA Library Quantification kit. A separate single-read 150-cycle Illumina NextSeq 550 flow cell was used to sequence each immunoSEQ 96-well plate. For the original study's pipeline: Because the immunoSEQ output included only junctional sequences and no quality scores, the filtering could not be the same as the filtering used for full-length reads. To assign V/J genes and CDR3, sequences were annotated using PyIR, a Python wrapper for IgBLAST v1.9, with IMGT germline references. Reads were removed for weak V/J assignments (E-value above 1e-6), missing CDR3, stop codons, out-of-frame junctions, or ambiguous translated residues. V3J clonotypes were defined as sequences sharing the same inferred V gene, J gene, and CDR3 amino acid sequence. Percentage overlap between repertoires was computed as shared unique clonotypes divided by the size of the smaller repertoire. Three approaches were used to assess repertoire richness: RTK rarefaction, the Chao1 estimator, and Recon v2.1 estimates of unobserved clonotypes. Generation probabilities for all TCRbeta clonotypes obtained by the gDNA method from a few donors were computed using OLGA. Sourced from immuneACCESS, this table was stored by TCRdb with only in-frame sequences that have V and J called. A share of the clones is absent; for the studies checked, an unresolved V gene accounts for under half, and the remainder has no known explanation. Clone size and the V and J calls come from that table; the DNA yielded D and trimming. The sample table contains about 2.1 million clones; only one count was recorded for roughly 91% of them. Of the sample, around 1.7% is held by the ten largest clones.

With regard to this clone: Its antigen is not yet known. No much larger clonotype is one base removed from it; base qualities were not supplied.

CD8 naive samples consisted of CD45RO-negative cells that were positively selected for CCR7, yielding a CD45RA+CCR7+ population without TemRA cells. Healthy HIV-negative adults with no recently reported acute infections or vaccinations were included as donors. Only Caucasian adults living in Nashville, Tennessee, USA were represented among the donors. Blood was collected by leukapheresis, and PBMCs were isolated by Ficoll-Histopaque density gradient centrifugation and then cryopreserved in liquid nitrogen vapor phase. Analytical flow cytometry was used to check the purity and quantity of each magnetically sorted T cell population. Genomic DNA was isolated from every sorted fraction and measured by UV absorbance on a Nanodrop 2000c. V is pared back by 2 bases and J by 0 bases, with 9 bases lying between the germline termini. The CDR3 sequence holds 15 residues, the cysteine and phenylalanine included. The read is trimmed to its CDR3 DNA, 45 bases read in frame from base 1. As encoded in the germline V gene, CDR1 is MNHEY while CDR2 is SVGAGI.

The sequence is built from TRBV6-5 and TRBJ2-3, with the D assignment possibly TRBD1 or TRBD2, given 5 matching bases for each. The origin of this receptor is a man aged 18 to 30 in good health. Some clones in this sample may be carry-over from other donors' samples. The sample comprised naive CD8+ T cells from PBMCs. The label giving this sample's cell subset or site can be read as: CD45RA+CCR7+. CDR3 loop: CASSYGTPSTDTQYF. The DNA is TGTGCCAGCAGTTACGGGACGCCAAGCACAGATACGCAGTATTTT.